Presented here are 28 T cell receptor beta chains from one specimen sequenced in a study of metastatic and nonmetastatic thyroid tumors. TCRdb re-processed the PCR reads through MiXCR. The data show under 40,000 clones, roughly a sixth seen once. Every patient was untreated before thyroid surgery. Sequencing was done on a sample of blood. Receptor source: a female donor with papillary thyroid cancer or a benign thyroid nodule (not recorded which). Some clones in this sample may be carry-over from other donors' samples.

In regard to this clone: A much larger clone is a single base away; this may be a read error. The conserved phenylalanine or tryptophan normally closing the CDR3 is absent here, so this likely arose from a read error. This same CDR3 is encoded by further DNA sequences in the sample. V is TRBV2 and J is TRBJ1-1; D not resolved. This CDR3 is built from 13 residues. The V end lost 7 bases, the J end lost 2 bases, and 11 bases lay between the germline ends. CDR1 is SNHLY and CDR2 is FYNNEI in the germline V gene. The CDR3 is CASTADGNTEAFL. In DNA form, the CDR3 reads TGTGCCAGCACCGCCGACGGTAACACTGAAGCTTTCCTT.

This clone was counted at least ten times. The chain recombines TRBV6-1 with TRBJ2-3; 7 bases agree with TRBD2. CDR1 is MNHNS and CDR2 is SASEGT in the germline V gene. Losses at the gene ends were 5 bases for V and 6 bases for J; bases not matched to a gene: 8. There are 14 residues in the CDR3. The CDR3 DNA sequence: TGTGCCAGCAGTTCCTTTGCGGGAGCGGATACGCAGTATTTT. Residues: CASSSFAGADTQYF.

In this sample, this clone turned up many times. The chain carries TRBV12-3 or TRBV12-4 and TRBJ2-1; D remains ambiguous. Trimming pared 6 bases from V and 12 bases from J, leaving 15 bases between. The CDR3 totals 12 residues. CDR3 in amino acids: CASRLFRQGQFF. CDR3 coding DNA: TGTGCCAGCAGATTATTTCGACAAGGGCAGTTCTTC.

This clone occurred many times. V and J are TRBV12-3 or TRBV12-4 and TRBJ2-3; D may be TRBD1 or TRBD2 (6 bases each). Trimming left V 5 bases short and J 1 base short, with 13 bases between. The CDR3 has 15 residues. CDR3 loop: CASSPMRGGTDTQYF. The CDR3 bases are TGTGCCAGCAGTCCGATGAGGGGGGGCACAGATACGCAGTATTTT.

This clone was seen at least ten times. The chain recombines TRBV29-1 with TRBJ2-3; TRBD2 is a possible D gene (6 bases). The CDR3 sequence is 11 residues long. Germline assignment: CDR1 SQVTM and CDR2 ANQGSEA. V lost 7 bases, J lost 4 bases, and 9 bases lay in between. The CDR3 sequence is CSGDSADTQYF. CDR3 nucleotides: TGCAGCGGGGACTCGGCAGATACGCAGTATTTT.

This clone was detected many times. This chain's CDR3 is CASSVHLNTGELFF. CDR3 nucleotides: TGTGCCAGCAGCGTACACCTGAACACCGGGGAGCTGTTTTTT. V is TRBV11-2 and J is TRBJ2-2; D is ambiguous. Trimming shortened V by 5 bases and J by 1 base, and 8 bases separated the two germline ends. The CDR3 totals 14 residues. CDR1 and CDR2 from the germline V gene are SGHAT and FQNNGV.

This clone appeared a few times. The missing conserved phenylalanine or tryptophan at the end of this CDR3 makes a read error likely. V gene TRBV12-3 or TRBV12-4 combines with J gene TRBJ1-1, with a tentative D call TRBD1 (6 bases). CDR3 length: 14 amino acids. CDR3 protein: CATSRGTLNTEAFL. In DNA, the CDR3 is TGTGCCACCAGTCGTGGGACACTGAACACTGAAGCTTTCCTT.

This clone has a count of ten or more. This chain uses TRBV6-1 with TRBJ1-1; no clear D. Trimming cost V 2 bases and J 1 base, with 8 bases left between them. Germline V gene data show CDR1 as MNHNS and CDR2 as SASEGT. CDR3 length equals 14 residues. CDR3 sequence reads: CASSETAGNTEAFF. CDR3 in DNA: TGTGCCAGCAGTGAAACTGCAGGGAACACTGAAGCTTTCTTT.

This clone was found many times. The chain employs TRBV6-2 or TRBV6-3 and TRBJ2-1, with D perhaps TRBD2 (5 bases). V was clipped by 5 bases and J by 10 bases, with 9 bases between them. The CDR3 sequence is 11 residues long. The V gene's germline CDR1 is MNHEY and CDR2 SVGEGT. The CDR3 nucleotides are TGTGCCAGCAGTCTTAGCGACGAGCAGTTCTTC. Protein: CASSLSDEQFF.

This clone occurred a few times. The V and J genes are TRBV6-2 or TRBV6-3 and TRBJ2-7, with TRBD2 matching over 13 bases. V was pared by 2 bases and J by 7 bases, with 20 bases of the junction left unmatched. There are 20 residues in the CDR3. Germline V gives CDR1 MNHEY, CDR2 SVGEGT. Written as DNA, the CDR3 is TGTGCCAGCAGTTACCCACGTCAGCTTGGAAGACTAGCGGGAGGAATGGAGCAGTACTTC. This codes for CASSYPRQLGRLAGGMEQYF.

About this clone itself: This may be a read error, as it is one base from a much larger clone. The rearrangement joins TRBV11-2 to TRBJ2-1; D unresolved. This CDR3 has 16 residues. Germline CDR1 is SGHAT and CDR2 is FQNNGV. V was shortened by 0 bases and J by 2 bases, with 11 bases between the two germline ends. The CDR3 here is CASSLEVRPAYNEQFF. The CDR3 DNA sequence: TGTGCCAGCAGCTTAGAGGTCCGGCCTGCCTACAATGAGCAGTTCTTC.

The table lists this clone with many counts. The V call is TRBV12-3 or TRBV12-4, the J call TRBJ1-1; tentatively, D is TRBD1 (5 bases). With 4 bases removed from V and 8 bases from J, the gap between germline ends came to 14 bases. This CDR3 is 13 amino acids long. The CDR3 DNA follows: TGTGCCAGCAGTTCCTACCCGACAGAAGAAGCTTTCTTT. Residues: CASSSYPTEEAFF.

This clone has at least ten counts. Here the CDR3 DNA reads TGTGCCAGCAGTGCCCTCGGGATGCGGGGGGAGACCCAGTACTTC. Protein product: CASSALGMRGETQYF. This chain joins TRBV12-3 or TRBV12-4 and TRBJ2-5, with 7 bases that match TRBD2. The ends lost 5 bases at V and 5 bases at J; junction bases unmatched: 11. The CDR3 contains 15 residues.

This clone has at least ten counts. The chain carries TRBV28 and TRBJ2-5, with D possibly being TRBD1 (5 bases). Trimming pared 2 bases from V and 0 bases from J, leaving 7 bases between. Germline lookup yields CDR1 MDHEN and CDR2 SYDVKM. CDR3 length: 14 amino acids. The CDR3 sequence is CASSLLQDQETQYF. The DNA of the CDR3 is TGTGCCAGCAGTTTACTACAGGACCAAGAGACCCAGTACTTC.

In its sample, this clone was seen many times. The rearrangement joins TRBV4-2 to TRBJ1-1; the D is unclear. V lost 4 bases and J lost 5, with 26 bases in between. This CDR3 comprises 18 residues. Germline CDR1 and CDR2: LGHNA and YNFKEQ. CDR3 nucleotides: TGTGCCAGCAGCCGTACGGGGTACCAGGCTCCTAAGGAGACTGAAGCTTTCTTT. It encodes CASSRTGYQAPKETEAFF.

This clone showed up many times. The CDR3 nucleotides read TGTGCCGGCCGAAGAAACACTGAAGCTTTCTTT. Amino acid sequence: CAGRRNTEAFF. This chain joins TRBV2 and TRBJ1-1; D is unclear. Trimming removed 11 bases at V and 2 bases at J, with 9 bases between. From germline, CDR1 is SNHLY and CDR2 FYNNEI. CDR3 length: 11 amino acids. Filled out from reference TRBV2 and TRBJ1-1, the complete variable domain reads EPEVTQTPSHQVTQMGQEVILRCVPISNHLYFYWYRQILGQKVEFLVSFYNNEISEKSEIFDDQFSVERPDGSNFTLKIRSTKLEDSAMYFCAGRRNTEAFFGQGTRLTVV.

This clone has just a few counts. The CDR3 DNA sequence: TGTGCCAGCAGTTTCCTTCGGGAGGATAGCGGCTACACCTTC. It codes for CASSFLREDSGYTF. The chain has TRBV28 and TRBJ1-2; D not resolved. Germline V CDR1 and CDR2: MDHEN, SYDVKM. The CDR3 is 14 residues long. V was pared by 3 bases and J by 8 bases, with 16 bases between.

This clone was seen repeatedly, ten times or more. The chain recombines TRBV2 with TRBJ1-5; D not certain. This CDR3 comprises 13 residues. Germline CDR1 SNHLY, CDR2 FYNNEI. Trimming took 6 bases from V and 3 from J, leaving 9 bases between them. The CDR3 nucleotides read TGTGCCAGCAGCCAGGACCACAATCAGCCCCAGCATTTT. Translated, it gives CASSQDHNQPQHF.

This clone has a handful of counts. This may arise from a read error, as a much more abundant clone is one base away. This chain joins TRBV27 and TRBJ2-1; 7 nucleotides line up with TRBD2. The CDR3 consists of 14 residues. CDR1 and CDR2 (germline): MNHEY, SMNVEV (reference sequence). The CDR3 spells CTSRLGGFNNEQFF. In DNA form, the CDR3 reads TGTACCAGCAGGTTGGGGGGGTTTAACAATGAGCAGTTCTTC.

This clone was observed at least ten times. The gene calls are TRBV15 and TRBJ2-5; D possibly corresponds to TRBD1 (6 bases). The CDR3 loop spans 14 amino acids. V lost 0 bases to trimming and J lost 5 bases, with 10 bases between them. In germline, CDR1 is LNHNV, CDR2 YYDKDF (reference sequence). The CDR3 here is CATSREDSWETQYF. The CDR3, as DNA: TGTGCCACCAGCAGAGAGGACAGCTGGGAGACCCAGTACTTC.

This clone was seen repeatedly, ten times or more. This chain connects TRBV25-1 to TRBJ2-1; D possibly corresponds to TRBD2 (5 bases). Germline CDR1 is MGHDK and CDR2 is SYGVNS. The V and J ends lost 5 bases and 4 bases respectively, with 15 bases between them. The CDR3 is 15 amino acids. CDR3 region: CASSPRGRGYNEQFF. The DNA of the CDR3 is TGTGCCAGCAGTCCCCGCGGTAGAGGGTACAATGAGCAGTTCTTC.

There are many counts of this clone. The V call is TRBV6-6, the J call TRBJ1-5; a weak D match, TRBD1 (5 bases). CDR3 length equals 14 residues. V shed 0 bases and J shed 2 bases, with 5 bases lying between them. Germline V gives CDR1 MNHNY, CDR2 SVGAGI (reference sequence). Here the CDR3 reads CASSYSGGNQPQHF. The CDR3 DNA is TGTGCCAGCAGTTACTCAGGGGGCAATCAGCCCCAGCATTTT.

This clone was counted ten times or more. The J gene is TRBJ1-5, the V gene TRBV6-1; D gene ambiguous. The V end was cut by 6 bases, the J end by 2 bases, with 8 bases between. Per germline, CDR1 MNHNS and CDR2 SASEGT. The CDR3 totals 13 residues. CDR3 in DNA: TGTGCCAGCAGCTCCGGTGGCAATCAGCCCCAGCATTTT. It encodes CASSSGGNQPQHF.

A word on this clone: A much more abundant neighbour one base away suggests this may be a read error. The gene calls are TRBV5-6 and TRBJ1-2; D remains ambiguous. Germline CDR1 reads SGHDT; CDR2 reads YYEEEE. The CDR3 is 13 residues long. As DNA, the CDR3 is TGTGCCAGCAGACCCGGGGAGGGCTATTGCTACACCTTC. It yields the protein CASRPGEGYCYTF.

This clone was observed a handful of times. The germline gene is not matched at one end of the junction; a read error may be the cause. The V gene is TRBV6-1, the J gene TRBJ2-3; D is unresolved. The CDR3 is made up of 14 amino acids. Per germline, CDR1 MNHNS and CDR2 SASEGT. CDR3 residues: CAGSSDLWSDTQYF. CDR3 DNA: TGTGCCGGCAGTTCGGACCTCTGGTCCGATACGCAGTATTTT.

This clone showed up many times. The chain recombines TRBV20-1 with TRBJ2-7, with 10 nucleotides matching TRBD1. Germline V gives CDR1 DFQATT, CDR2 SNEGSKA (reference sequence). This CDR3 comprises 15 residues. The V and J ends lost 5 bases and 4 bases, in that order; junction bases with no gene match: 11. CDR3 coding DNA: TGCAGTGCTTCCGGGACAGGGGCCTATAAATACGAGCAGTACTTC. This encodes CSASGTGAYKYEQYF.

Of note for this clone: Other DNA sequences in the same sample also yield this CDR3. The chain links TRBV14 to TRBJ2-7; D ambiguous. V lost 3 bases and J 6 bases, leaving 21 bases between the germline ends. From germline, CDR1 is SGHDN and CDR2 FVKESK. There are 16 residues in the CDR3. CDR3 in DNA: TGTGCCAGCAGCCAGAGACGTGGGAAAGGTTACGGCGAGCAGTACTTC. Translated: CASSQRRGKGYGEQYF.

The chain employs TRBV4-2 and TRBJ2-1, with 13 bases matching TRBD2. CDR1 and CDR2 from the germline V gene are LGHNA and YNFKEQ. The trim removed 4 bases at V and 8 bases at J, leaving 11 bases unmatched. The CDR3 runs to 17 residues. The CDR3 loop reads CASSPDTSGRASHEQFF. The CDR3 coding sequence is TGTGCCAGCAGCCCGGATACTAGCGGGAGGGCCAGCCATGAGCAGTTCTTC.